Listed here are 26 T cell receptor beta chains from one sample, sequenced in a study of blood T cell repertoires in COVID-19. Produced via immunoSEQ multiplex PCR; TCRdb's table is partial and in-frame only. Of 55,000 to 80,000 clones in the sample, around 84% were seen once. Sequences were obtained from peripheral blood. The receptors originated from a man aged 65 to 85 with acute or convalescent COVID-19.

The chain joins TRBV5-4 to TRBJ1-1; D is perhaps TRBD1 (6 bases). The V and J ends lost 5 bases and 6 bases respectively, with 17 bases between them. Germline CDR1 is SGHNT and CDR2 is YYREEE (reference sequence). The CDR3 consists of 14 residues. CDR3 in amino acids: CASSYGQQRPEAFF. CDR3 DNA: TGTGCCAGCAGTTACGGACAGCAAAGGCCTGAAGCTTTCTTT.

This clone came up once. The rearrangement links TRBV5-5 to TRBJ2-1; 14 nucleotides match TRBD2. The ends lost 5 bases at V and 10 bases at J; junction bases unmatched: 8. The CDR3 length is 15 residues. CDR1 is SGHKS, CDR2 YYEKEE, per germline (reference sequence). The CDR3 loop reads CASSRGLAGVGEQFF. The CDR3 DNA sequence: TGTGCCAGCAGTAGGGGACTAGCGGGAGTAGGGGAGCAGTTCTTC.

V and J are TRBV25-1 and TRBJ1-4; D gene ambiguous. Germline-derived CDR1 and CDR2 are MGHDK and SYGVNS. The length of the CDR3 is 13 residues. V gave up 1 base and J gave up 12 bases, with 12 bases separating them. The CDR3 loop is CASSEWTGIELFF. The DNA for the CDR3 is TGTGCCAGCAGTGAATGGACCGGGATTGAACTGTTTTTT.

J is TRBJ2-7 and V is TRBV2; D is perhaps TRBD1 (5 bases). V was trimmed by 4 bases and J by 4 bases, leaving 8 bases between them. The CDR3 is made up of 12 amino acids. The germline CDR1 and CDR2 sequences are SNHLY and FYNNEI. CDR3 DNA: TGTGCCAGCAGTGGACAGTCATACGAGCAGTACTTC. This codes for CASSGQSYEQYF.

The gene calls are TRBV10-2 and TRBJ2-3, with 10 bases fitting TRBD2. The ends lost 4 bases at V and 4 bases at J; junction bases unmatched: 8. The germline V gene encodes CDR1 WSHSY and CDR2 SAAADI. This CDR3 comprises 16 residues. CDR3 protein: CASSGSYLAGADTQYF. CDR3 sequence (DNA): TGCGCCAGCAGTGGGTCCTACCTAGCGGGAGCAGATACGCAGTATTTT.

This CDR3 reads CASSQDVAGPYNEQFF. The CDR3 DNA reads TGTGCCAGCAGCCAAGATGTCGCGGGACCGTACAATGAGCAGTTCTTC. The chain joins TRBV3-1 (or the pseudogene TRBV3-2) to TRBJ2-1, with D maybe TRBD2 (6 bases). The germline CDR1 and CDR2 sequences are LGHDT and YNNKEL (reference sequence). CDR3 length: 16 residues. The ends were cut back, 0 bases at V and 4 bases at J, with 13 bases in the middle.

The genes are TRBV19 and TRBJ1-5; the D gene is possibly TRBD1 (6 bases). This CDR3 contains 14 residues. V lost 5 bases, J lost 11 bases, and 19 bases lay in between. The V gene's germline CDR1 is LNHDA and CDR2 SQIVND (reference sequence). Here the CDR3 reads CASSVGQRNQAQHF. As DNA, the CDR3 is TGTGCCAGTAGTGTCGGACAGAGGAATCAAGCCCAGCATTTT. Complete variable domain (other parts from reference TRBV19 and TRBJ1-5): DGGITQSPKYLFRKEGQNVTLSCEQNLNHDAMYWYRQDPGQGLRLIYYSQIVNDFQKGDIAEGYSVSREKKESFPLTVTSAQKNPTAFYLCASSVGQRNQAQHFGDGTRLSIL.

This clone was found once. The junction shows a germline mismatch at one end, possibly a read error. V and J are TRBV7-3 and TRBJ2-5; TRBD2 matches 8 bases. CDR3 length: 16 residues. Germline-derived CDR1 and CDR2 are SGHTA and FQGTGA. CDR3: CASSLTPPGSGGSVDF. CDR3 nucleotides: TGTGCCAGCAGCTTAACCCCTCCCGGAAGCGGGGGTTCGGTGGACTTC.

This chain connects TRBV5-6 to TRBJ1-2; TRBD1 might be the D (6 bases). CDR1 SGHDT and CDR2 YYEEEE come from the germline V gene. V dropped 1 base and J dropped 5 bases, with 12 bases sitting between them. The CDR3 has 14 amino acids. DNA for the CDR3: TGTGCCAGCAGCTTGTGGGGGCCTCCGTATGGCTACACCTTC. Translated: CASSLWGPPYGYTF.

J is TRBJ2-7 and V is TRBV6-5, with 10 positions matching TRBD1. The CDR3 consists of 15 residues. V was clipped by 4 bases and J by 2 bases; unmatched bases: 5. Germline CDR1 and CDR2: MNHEY and SVGAGI. CDR3: CASSFRDRGTYEQYF. In nucleotides, the CDR3 is TGTGCCAGCAGTTTCCGGGACAGGGGAACCTACGAGCAGTACTTC.

This clone was detected once. The J gene is TRBJ1-3, the V gene TRBV27; possibly TRBD1 for D (6 bases). The CDR3 totals 15 residues. V dropped 3 bases and J dropped 1 base, with 10 bases sitting between them. Germline lookup yields CDR1 MNHEY and CDR2 SMNVEV (reference sequence). CDR3: CASSFKGGSGNTIYF. CDR3 coding DNA: TGTGCCAGCAGTTTTAAAGGGGGTTCTGGAAACACCATATATTTT.

The V and J genes are TRBV24-1 and TRBJ1-2; the D gene is possibly TRBD1 (5 bases). The CDR3 sequence is 13 residues long. Germline lookup yields CDR1 KGHDR and CDR2 SFDVKD. The V and J ends lost 4 bases and 4 bases respectively, with 9 bases between them. This CDR3 is CATSEGARYGYTF. The CDR3 coding sequence is TGTGCCACCAGTGAAGGGGCGCGCTATGGCTACACCTTC.

In this sample, this clone turned up a few times. This CDR3 is CASSGYRGNHEKLFF. CDR3 coding DNA: TGCGCCAGCAGCGGTTACAGGGGGAACCATGAAAAACTGTTTTTT. The V and J genes are TRBV5-1 and TRBJ1-4; TRBD1 aligns across 8 bases. The J segment lost 6 bases and the V segment lost 4 bases, leaving 8 bases of the junction unmatched. CDR1 is SGHRS and CDR2 is YFSETQ in the germline V gene. This CDR3 contains 15 residues. Full variable domain (outside the CDR3, taken from reference TRBV5-1 and TRBJ1-4): KAGVTQTPRYLIKTRGQQVTLSCSPISGHRSVSWYQQTPGQGLQFLFEYFSETQRNKGNFPGRFSGRQFSNSRSEMNVSTLELGDSALYLCASSGYRGNHEKLFFGSGTQLSVL.

J is TRBJ2-3 and V is TRBV7-6, with TRBD1 matching over 7 bases. The CDR3 runs 16 residues. CDR1 is SGHVS and CDR2 is FNYEAQ in the germline V gene. V shed 1 base and J 3 bases; nucleotides not matched to a gene: 7. CDR3 DNA: TGTGCCAGCAGCTTAGGGCCCGGGGACAGTACAGATACGCAGTATTTT. Amino acids: CASSLGPGDSTDTQYF.

The chain joins TRBV7-3 to TRBJ2-2; D not certain. V dropped 5 bases and J dropped 7 bases, with 17 bases sitting between them. Germline V gene data show CDR1 as SGHTA and CDR2 as FQGTGA. The CDR3 loop spans 15 amino acids. The CDR3, as DNA: TGTGCCAGCAGCCCCCTTGAGGAGCTAGTCGGGGAGCTGTTTTTT. As protein: CASSPLEELVGELFF.

The chain recombines TRBV10-3 with TRBJ1-5, with a tentative D call TRBD1 (6 bases). The germline V gene encodes CDR1 ENHRY and CDR2 SYGVKD. The CDR3 contains 16 residues. The V end was cut by 4 bases, the J end by 3 bases, with 16 bases between. The CDR3 is CAISGDRRLSNQPQHF. The CDR3 DNA reads as TGTGCCATCAGTGGAGACAGGCGATTGTCCAATCAGCCCCAGCATTTT.

The chain joins TRBV2 to TRBJ2-3; 13 positions agree with TRBD2. The CDR3 is 15 amino acids. The ends lost 6 bases at V and 6 bases at J; junction bases unmatched: 6. Germline CDR1 and CDR2: SNHLY and FYNNEI. The CDR3 sequence is CASSWTSGSRDTQYF. DNA of the CDR3: TGTGCCAGCAGCTGGACTAGCGGGAGTCGGGATACGCAGTATTTT.

This chain links TRBV24-1 with TRBJ2-3; 8 bases agree with TRBD1. The V gene's germline CDR1 is KGHDR and CDR2 SFDVKD. The CDR3 sequence is 16 residues long. J was trimmed by 4 bases and V by 0 bases; bases with no gene match: 5. The CDR3: CATSDLGAGGADTQYF. The CDR3 nucleotides read TGTGCCACCAGTGATTTGGGCGCAGGGGGCGCAGATACGCAGTATTTT.

The gene calls are TRBV2 and TRBJ2-5, with 8 bases fitting TRBD2. This CDR3 region has 15 residues. Per the germline V gene, CDR1 is SNHLY and CDR2 is FYNNEI. The V gene end was trimmed by 6 bases and the J gene end by 5 bases; junction bases not matched to a gene: 11. Written as DNA, the CDR3 is TGTGCCAGCAGAAAAGGGAGCGGGAGATCGGAGACCCAGTACTTC. Translated, it gives CASRKGSGRSETQYF.

The V and J genes are TRBV6-5 and TRBJ1-5; 8 bases agree with TRBD1. Germline assignment: CDR1 MNHEY and CDR2 SVGAGI. V shed 6 bases, J shed 6 bases, and the junction held 7 bases outside the gene matches. This CDR3 contains 14 residues. The CDR3 nucleotides read TGTGCCAGCAGAGGTTTACAGGGGGGTCAGCCCCAGCATTTT. Its translation: CASRGLQGGQPQHF.

V gene TRBV25-1 combines with J gene TRBJ2-3; D remains unclear. This CDR3 comprises 16 residues. V gave up 1 base and J gave up 1 base, with 12 bases separating them. Per germline, CDR1 MGHDK and CDR2 SYGVNS. The CDR3 DNA sequence: TGTGCCAGCAGTGAATTAGCCGCCTCTGGCACAGATACGCAGTATTTT. It is translated as CASSELAASGTDTQYF.

The V call is TRBV19, the J call TRBJ1-6; TRBD1 aligns across 10 bases. Losses at the gene ends were 6 bases for V and 7 bases for J; bases not matched to a gene: 9. Germline CDR1 reads LNHDA; CDR2 reads SQIVND (reference sequence). The length of the CDR3 is 16 residues. The CDR3 sequence: CASSRDRGWTNSPLHF. In DNA form, the CDR3 reads TGTGCCAGTAGCCGGGACAGGGGCTGGACAAATTCACCCCTCCACTTT. Filled out from reference TRBV19 and TRBJ1-6, the complete variable domain reads DGGITQSPKYLFRKEGQNVTLSCEQNLNHDAMYWYRQDPGQGLRLIYYSQIVNDFQKGDIAEGYSVSREKKESFPLTVTSAQKNPTAFYLCASSRDRGWTNSPLHFGNGTRLTVT.

The chain has TRBV6-6 and TRBJ1-1, with D uncertain. The V and J ends lost 4 bases and 1 base respectively, with 7 bases between them. The CDR3 extends over 13 amino acids. CDR1 and CDR2 from the germline V gene are MNHNY and SVGAGI (reference sequence). The CDR3 here is CASSFAGNTEAFF. The CDR3 coding sequence is TGTGCCAGCAGTTTTGCAGGGAACACTGAAGCTTTCTTT.

The rearrangement joins TRBV20-1 to TRBJ2-4; D is ambiguous. Trimming pared 3 bases from V and 0 bases from J, leaving 6 bases between. This CDR3 is built from 13 residues. Germline V lookup: CDR1 DFQATT, CDR2 SNEGSKA (reference sequence). The CDR3 is CSASKLAKNIQYF. CDR3 bases: TGCAGTGCTAGTAAACTAGCCAAAAACATTCAGTACTTC.

This chain connects TRBV7-2 to TRBJ2-7, with D maybe TRBD1 (6 bases). The germline gives CDR1 SGHTA, CDR2 FQGNSA. V was shortened by 4 bases and J by 1 base, with 11 bases between the two germline ends. The CDR3 length is 14 residues. CDR3 DNA sequence: TGTGCCAGCAGCTCCCAGGGGTCTTCCTACGAGCAGTACTTC. This sequence encodes CASSSQGSSYEQYF.

The genes are TRBV12-5 and TRBJ1-5; 7 nucleotides line up with TRBD1. The germline V gene encodes CDR1 LGHNT and CDR2 FRNRAP. The trim removed 1 base at V and 7 bases at J, leaving 7 bases unmatched. This CDR3 contains 15 residues. This chain's CDR3 is CASGLAKQGYQPQHF. Written as DNA, the CDR3 is TGTGCTAGTGGTTTGGCAAAACAGGGGTACCAGCCCCAGCATTTT.